This is a list of T cell receptor beta chains from one sample in a study of regulatory T cells in long-lasting Graves disease. Each CDR3 protein is one row after TCRdb ran MiXCR on the multiplex PCR reads. The data show roughly 700,000 distinct CDR3 sequences, 25% to 35% seen once. The material was peripheral blood mononuclear cells (PBMCs), obtained when the disease was refractory, from a patient treated with antithyroid drugs. All receptors derive from a female donor with Graves disease. The CDR3 runs from the conserved cysteine through the conserved F or W. A D gene is named only where the DNA matches it firmly. Part of the rows lack a size; the others show once, few, many or a class for expanded clones.

clone_size | d_call | j_call | v_call | cdr3_aa | cdr3_nt
many | . | TRBJ1-2 | TRBV12-3/TRBV12-4 | CASSLAGPNYGYTF | TGTGCCAGCAGTTTAGCCGGGCCTAACTATGGCTACACCTTC
many | TRBD1 | TRBJ2-7 | TRBV12-3/TRBV12-4 | CASSLEGAARYEQYF | TGTGCCAGCAGTTTAGAGGGGGCGGCCCGCTACGAGCAGTACTTC
. | . | TRBJ1-2 | TRBV5-1 | CASSSNTVNYGYTF | TGCGCCAGCAGCTCAAACACGGTGAACTATGGCTACACCTTC
. | . | TRBJ2-7 | TRBV27 | CASSLSYPYEQYF | TGTGCCAGCAGTTTATCTTATCCCTACGAGCAGTACTTC
many | . | TRBJ1-1 | TRBV28 | CASTLGLAMNTEAFF | TGTGCCAGCACCTTGGGGCTTGCCATGAACACTGAAGCTTTCTTT
few | TRBD2 | TRBJ2-7 | TRBV6-5 | CASSSFTWTSGRNDEQYF | TGTGCCAGCAGTTCCTTTACCTGGACTAGCGGGAGGAACGACGAGCAGTACTTC
many | TRBD1 | TRBJ2-5 | TRBV11-2 | CASSLGQGDSETQYF | TGTGCCAGCAGCTTAGGCCAGGGGGATTCAGAGACCCAGTACTTC
few | TRBD1 | TRBJ1-2 | TRBV9 | CASSVGQGFGSGYTF | TGTGCCAGCAGCGTTGGACAGGGGTTTGGGAGTGGCTACACCTTC
many | TRBD1 | TRBJ2-2 | TRBV2 | CASLGQGSGELFF | TGTGCCAGTCTGGGACAGGGATCGGGGGAGCTGTTTTTT
. | TRBD1 | TRBJ1-4 | TRBV9 | CASSVAGQGAKLFF | TGTGCCAGCAGCGTAGCTGGGCAGGGGGCAAAACTGTTTTTT
. | . | TRBJ2-7 | TRBV5-1 | CASSLGPGTTREQYF | TGCGCCAGCAGCTTGGGACCCGGGACAACGCGGGAGCAGTACTTC
. | . | TRBJ2-5 | TRBV6-1 | CASSELNGRFQETQYF | TGTGCCAGCAGTGAACTCAACGGGCGATTCCAAGAGACCCAGTACTTC
many | TRBD1 | TRBJ1-1 | TRBV6-1 | CASSGQGGPEAFF | TGTGCCAGCAGTGGACAGGGGGGTCCTGAAGCTTTCTTT
. | TRBD1 | TRBJ1-3 | TRBV2 | CASSPSDRGSGNTIYF | TGTGCCAGCAGTCCGTCCGACAGGGGCAGTGGAAACACCATATATTTT
many | . | TRBJ2-4 | TRBV11-2 | CASSLNHDSTAKNIQYF | TGTGCCAGCAGCTTAAACCACGATTCGACAGCCAAAAACATTCAGTACTTC
. | . | TRBJ1-1 | TRBV2 | CASRSRAPLTEAFF | TGTGCCAGCAGGAGCAGGGCGCCTTTGACTGAAGCTTTCTTT
. | . | TRBJ1-1 | TRBV6-1 | CASSEEQVTEAFF | TGTGCCAGCAGTGAAGAACAGGTAACTGAAGCTTTCTTT
few | . | TRBJ1-2 | TRBV16 | CASSRAGENYGYTF | TGTGCCAGCAGCCGCGCGGGCGAAAACTATGGCTACACCTTC
. | . | TRBJ2-7 | TRBV10-1 | CASSEKLRGAEQYF | TGCGCCAGCAGTGAGAAGTTAAGGGGGGCCGAGCAGTACTTC
few | TRBD1 | TRBJ1-5 | TRBV2 | CASSWDSYSNQPQHF | TGTGCCAGCAGTTGGGACAGTTATAGCAATCAGCCCCAGCATTTT
. | . | TRBJ1-5 | TRBV27 | CASSDLGNQPQHF | TGTGCCAGCAGCGATCTTGGGAATCAGCCCCAGCATTTT
few | TRBD1 | TRBJ1-1 | TRBV19 | CASSMVVDRGLKNTEAFF | TGTGCCAGTAGTATGGTTGTGGACAGGGGGTTGAAGAACACTGAAGCTTTCTTT
many | TRBD1 | TRBJ1-5 | TRBV6-1 | CASSERTGRNQPQHF | TGTGCCAGCAGTGAACGGACAGGGAGAAATCAGCCCCAGCATTTT
. | . | TRBJ1-6 | TRBV28 | CASSITWGRGGSPLHF | TGTGCCAGCAGTATCACTTGGGGCAGGGGAGGATCACCCCTCCACTTT
. | TRBD2 | TRBJ2-1 | TRBV7-2 | CASSLEFTGGPRYNEQFF | TGTGCCAGCAGCTTAGAATTCACGGGAGGGCCAAGATACAATGAGCAGTTCTTC
. | . | TRBJ2-4 | TRBV5-1 | CASSCPEAVVKNIQYF | TGCGCCAGCAGCTGTCCAGAAGCGGTAGTCAAAAACATTCAGTACTTC
many | TRBD1 | TRBJ1-1 | TRBV6-1 | CASNPPLGQQVSGTEAFF | TGTGCCAGTAACCCTCCGTTGGGACAGCAAGTCTCGGGCACTGAAGCTTTCTTT
. | . | TRBJ1-1 | TRBV19 | CASSNAGGRTNTEAFF | TGTGCCAGTAGTAATGCGGGGGGGCGTACGAACACTGAAGCTTTCTTT
few | . | TRBJ1-1 | TRBV20-1 | CSARDLGRGSNTEAFF | TGCAGTGCTAGAGATCTGGGGCGGGGATCCAACACTGAAGCTTTCTTT
. | . | TRBJ2-7 | TRBV5-1 | CASSRMTGQTYEQYF | TGCGCCAGCAGCCGGATGACCGGACAGACCTACGAGCAGTACTTC
. | . | TRBJ1-1 | TRBV7-9 | CASSSQALNTEAFF | TGTGCCAGCAGTTCCCAGGCCCTGAACACTGAAGCTTTCTTT
. | . | TRBJ2-7 | TRBV20-1 | CSARLNYEQYF | TGCAGTGCTAGACTAAACTACGAGCAGTACTTC
. | . | TRBJ1-1 | TRBV6-1 | CASSPEAGRLGSRTEAFF | TGTGCCAGCAGCCCCGAGGCAGGACGCCTAGGCTCGCGCACTGAAGCTTTCTTT
many | . | TRBJ2-7 | TRBV2 | CASKRTAYEQYF | TGTGCCAGCAAGAGGACAGCCTACGAGCAGTACTTC
. | . | TRBJ2-3 | TRBV20-1 | CSASKSVGTDTQYF | TGCAGTGCTAGTAAGAGCGTGGGCACAGATACGCAGTATTTT
. | TRBD1 | TRBJ1-1 | TRBV6-1 | CASRGTGGRAEAFF | TGTGCCAGCAGGGGGACAGGGGGCCGTGCTGAAGCTTTCTTT
. | TRBD1 | TRBJ1-2 | TRBV28 | CASSHRRGGKMDGYTF | TGTGCCAGCAGTCATCGTAGAGGGGGCAAGATGGATGGCTACACCTTC
. | TRBD1 | TRBJ2-4 | TRBV19 | CASSPDRKNIQYF | TGTGCCAGTAGTCCGGACAGGAAAAACATTCAGTACTTC
. | . | TRBJ2-7 | TRBV18 | CASSQGPLSYEQYF | TGTGCCAGCTCACAGGGTCCCTTATCCTACGAGCAGTACTTC
many | TRBD2 | TRBJ2-7 | TRBV12-5 | CASGLSTSGISYEQYF | TGTGCTAGTGGTTTGAGCACTAGCGGGATCTCCTACGAGCAGTACTTC
few | . | TRBJ1-5 | TRBV27 | CASSVTDPYSNQPQHF | TGTGCCAGCAGTGTGACAGACCCCTATAGCAATCAGCCCCAGCATTTT
many | . | TRBJ1-1 | TRBV2 | CASTSGANTEAFF | TGTGCCAGCACATCAGGGGCTAACACTGAAGCTTTCTTT
few | . | TRBJ2-5 | TRBV20-1 | CSASSRETQYF | TGCAGTGCTTCTAGCAGAGAGACCCAGTACTTC